Listed below are T cell receptor beta chains from one sample, sequenced in a study of CD8 T cells in ankylosing spondylitis. TCRdb called the 5' RACE reads again in MiXCR, with one record for every CDR3 protein. This sample yields more than 200,000 distinct CDR3 sequences, of which 20% to 30% are seen a single time; over 0.55% belongs to the top ten. Sequencing was done on a sample of blood, either unsorted or a sorted T cell fraction (not recorded which). These receptor sequences come from a male donor with ankylosing spondylitis or in good health (not recorded which). Each CDR3 is given with its conserved first and last residue. The D gene is left open where the match is weak. Expanded clones are given a class, and other clones once, few, many or no size at all.

v_call: TRBV5-5; d_call: .; clone_size: many; j_call: TRBJ2-7; cdr3_aa: CASSLEWGSYEQYF; cdr3_nt: TGTGCCAGCAGCTTAGAGTGGGGATCCTACGAGCAGTACTTC
v_call: TRBV7-9; d_call: .; clone_size: many; j_call: TRBJ1-2; cdr3_aa: CASSFRGGGIYGYTF; cdr3_nt: TGTGCCAGCAGCTTCCGGGGAGGTGGTATCTATGGCTACACCTTC
v_call: TRBV20-1; d_call: TRBD1; clone_size: many; j_call: TRBJ1-2; cdr3_aa: CSARGPWTGANYGYTF; cdr3_nt: TGCAGTGCGCGGGGTCCGTGGACAGGGGCAAACTATGGCTACACCTTC
v_call: TRBV10-2; d_call: .; clone_size: few; j_call: TRBJ2-1; cdr3_aa: CASSESYNEQFF; cdr3_nt: TGCGCCAGCAGTGAGTCCTACAATGAGCAGTTCTTC
v_call: TRBV20-1; d_call: .; clone_size: few; j_call: TRBJ2-7; cdr3_aa: CSAIGSSVGYEQYF; cdr3_nt: TGCAGTGCTATAGGGTCCTCAGTGGGCTACGAGCAGTACTTC
v_call: TRBV29-1; d_call: .; clone_size: many; j_call: TRBJ2-5; cdr3_aa: CSYWRETQYF; cdr3_nt: TGCAGCTATTGGAGGGAGACCCAGTACTTC
v_call: TRBV3-1; d_call: .; clone_size: few; j_call: TRBJ2-7; cdr3_aa: CASSQGRLFHSSYEQYF; cdr3_nt: TGTGCCAGCAGCCAAGGTCGGTTATTCCATAGCTCCTACGAGCAGTACTTC
v_call: TRBV20-1; d_call: TRBD1; clone_size: .; j_call: TRBJ1-1; cdr3_aa: CSVSGQGTEAFF; cdr3_nt: TGCAGTGTTTCCGGACAGGGGACTGAAGCTTTCTTT
v_call: TRBV7-2; d_call: .; clone_size: .; j_call: TRBJ1-5; cdr3_aa: CASSSDGRADRPQHF; cdr3_nt: TGTGCCAGCAGCTCCGACGGCAGGGCGGACCGGCCCCAGCATTTT
v_call: TRBV20-1; d_call: .; clone_size: many; j_call: TRBJ2-7; cdr3_aa: CSARGTASFYEQYF; cdr3_nt: TGCAGTGCTAGAGGGACAGCATCCTTCTACGAGCAGTACTTC
v_call: TRBV29-1; d_call: TRBD1; clone_size: many; j_call: TRBJ2-3; cdr3_aa: CSATGGKDTQYF; cdr3_nt: TGCAGCGCGACAGGGGGGAAAGATACGCAGTATTTT
v_call: TRBV20-1; d_call: .; clone_size: few; j_call: TRBJ2-1; cdr3_aa: CSARERRGKPYNEQFF; cdr3_nt: TGCAGTGCTAGAGAAAGGAGGGGCAAGCCCTACAATGAGCAGTTCTTC
v_call: TRBV5-6; d_call: .; clone_size: many; j_call: TRBJ1-2; cdr3_aa: CASSFQALYGYTF; cdr3_nt: TGTGCCAGCAGCTTTCAGGCACTATATGGCTACACCTTC
v_call: TRBV20-1; d_call: TRBD2; clone_size: .; j_call: TRBJ2-3; cdr3_aa: CSARRLAGGRGDTQYF; cdr3_nt: TGCAGTGCTAGAAGACTAGCGGGGGGCCGGGGGGATACGCAGTATTTT
v_call: TRBV6-5; d_call: TRBD1; clone_size: .; j_call: TRBJ2-7; cdr3_aa: CASSSLPGQGNEQYF; cdr3_nt: TGTGCCAGCAGTTCGTTGCCGGGACAGGGGAACGAGCAGTACTTC
v_call: TRBV20-1; d_call: .; clone_size: .; j_call: TRBJ1-4; cdr3_aa: CSARDGRGIGEKLFF; cdr3_nt: TGCAGTGCTAGAGATGGTAGGGGGATAGGAGAAAAACTGTTTTTT
v_call: TRBV10-2; d_call: .; clone_size: .; j_call: TRBJ2-3; cdr3_aa: CASRTPQGTSTDTQYF; cdr3_nt: TGCGCCAGCAGAACCCCCCAGGGAACTAGCACAGATACGCAGTATTTT
v_call: TRBV27; d_call: .; clone_size: many; j_call: TRBJ2-7; cdr3_aa: CASSRKDLTSSEQYF; cdr3_nt: TGTGCCAGCAGTCGTAAAGACCTAACCTCCTCCGAGCAGTACTTC
v_call: TRBV5-8; d_call: .; clone_size: many; j_call: TRBJ1-5; cdr3_aa: CASSIGTLSNQPQHF; cdr3_nt: TGTGCCAGCAGCATCGGGACACTAAGCAATCAGCCCCAGCATTTT
v_call: TRBV5-1; d_call: TRBD1; clone_size: many; j_call: TRBJ1-2; cdr3_aa: CASSLEDRGEGYTF; cdr3_nt: TGCGCCAGCAGCTTGGAGGACAGGGGAGAAGGCTACACCTTC
v_call: TRBV10-3; d_call: TRBD2; clone_size: .; j_call: TRBJ2-1; cdr3_aa: CAINARGGGYNEQFF; cdr3_nt: TGTGCCATCAACGCGCGGGGGGGCGGGTACAATGAGCAGTTCTTC
v_call: TRBV12-3/TRBV12-4; d_call: TRBD2; clone_size: many; j_call: TRBJ2-4; cdr3_aa: CASSLFGTSGAYGKNIQYF; cdr3_nt: TGTGCCAGCAGTTTATTCGGGACTAGCGGGGCATATGGCAAAAACATTCAGTACTTC
v_call: TRBV20-1; d_call: .; clone_size: few; j_call: TRBJ2-1; cdr3_aa: CSLVYNEQFF; cdr3_nt: TGCAGCTTGGTGTACAATGAGCAGTTCTTC
v_call: TRBV6-1; d_call: .; clone_size: few; j_call: TRBJ1-5; cdr3_aa: CASSEGLGEPQHF; cdr3_nt: TGTGCCAGCAGTGAAGGGCTAGGCGAGCCCCAGCATTTT
v_call: TRBV28; d_call: TRBD1; clone_size: many; j_call: TRBJ2-5; cdr3_aa: CASRPGQLETQYF; cdr3_nt: TGTGCCAGCAGACCGGGACAGTTAGAGACCCAGTACTTC
v_call: TRBV7-9; d_call: .; clone_size: many; j_call: TRBJ1-4; cdr3_aa: CASSRRGWTNEKLFF; cdr3_nt: TGTGCCAGCAGCCGAAGGGGATGGACTAATGAAAAACTGTTTTTT
v_call: TRBV7-9; d_call: TRBD1; clone_size: .; j_call: TRBJ2-5; cdr3_aa: CASSPDRAETQYF; cdr3_nt: TGTGCCAGCAGTCCCGACAGGGCAGAGACCCAGTACTTC
v_call: TRBV20-1; d_call: .; clone_size: few; j_call: TRBJ2-5; cdr3_aa: CSASVVGLQETQYF; cdr3_nt: TGCAGTGCTAGCGTTGTGGGGCTCCAAGAGACCCAGTACTTC
v_call: TRBV12-3/TRBV12-4; d_call: TRBD2; clone_size: .; j_call: TRBJ2-4; cdr3_aa: CASSPARDYQNIQYF; cdr3_nt: TGTGCCAGCAGCCCGGCTCGGGACTATCAAAACATTCAGTACTTC
v_call: TRBV7-2; d_call: .; clone_size: many; j_call: TRBJ2-7; cdr3_aa: CASNEGGYEQYF; cdr3_nt: TGTGCCAGCAACGAAGGGGGCTACGAGCAGTACTTC
v_call: TRBV20-1; d_call: TRBD1; clone_size: .; j_call: TRBJ1-4; cdr3_aa: CSARGGTGDEKLFF; cdr3_nt: TGCAGTGCTAGAGGGGGGACAGGAGATGAAAAACTGTTTTTT
v_call: TRBV20-1; d_call: TRBD1; clone_size: many; j_call: TRBJ1-2; cdr3_aa: CSARRGQRNYGYTF; cdr3_nt: TGCAGTGCTAGAAGGGGGCAACGGAACTATGGCTACACCTTC
v_call: TRBV20-1; d_call: TRBD2; clone_size: .; j_call: TRBJ2-5; cdr3_aa: CSGTSGSKETQYF; cdr3_nt: TGCAGTGGGACCAGCGGGAGTAAAGAGACCCAGTACTTC
v_call: TRBV29-1; d_call: .; clone_size: many; j_call: TRBJ2-5; cdr3_aa: CSVEGNRPGRDQYF; cdr3_nt: TGCAGCGTTGAAGGTAACCGCCCCGGTCGAGACCAGTACTTC
v_call: TRBV6-1; d_call: .; clone_size: .; j_call: TRBJ1-6; cdr3_aa: CASSEAGSGSPLHF; cdr3_nt: TGTGCCAGCAGTGAAGCTGGCAGTGGCTCACCCCTCCACTTT
v_call: TRBV18; d_call: .; clone_size: .; j_call: TRBJ2-3; cdr3_aa: CASSPIDTVTDTQYF; cdr3_nt: TGTGCCAGCTCACCAATAGACACCGTCACAGATACGCAGTATTTT
v_call: TRBV5-1; d_call: .; clone_size: once; j_call: TRBJ2-5; cdr3_aa: CASSWGSSETQYF; cdr3_nt: TGCGCCAGCAGCTGGGGGAGTAGTGAGACCCAGTACTTC
v_call: TRBV12-3/TRBV12-4; d_call: .; clone_size: many; j_call: TRBJ2-1; cdr3_aa: CASSTGTLYNEQFF; cdr3_nt: TGTGCCAGCAGTACCGGGACGCTTTACAATGAGCAGTTCTTC
v_call: TRBV12-3/TRBV12-4; d_call: .; clone_size: .; j_call: TRBJ2-5; cdr3_aa: CASSFGEETQYF; cdr3_nt: TGTGCCAGCAGTTTCGGGGAAGAGACCCAGTACTTC
v_call: TRBV5-5; d_call: .; clone_size: .; j_call: TRBJ2-4; cdr3_aa: CATRQNLAKNIQYF; cdr3_nt: TGTGCCACCCGACAGAACCTAGCCAAAAACATTCAGTACTTC
v_call: TRBV12-3/TRBV12-4; d_call: .; clone_size: many; j_call: TRBJ2-7; cdr3_aa: CASSLMGDITYEQYF; cdr3_nt: TGTGCCAGCAGTTTAATGGGGGACATTACCTACGAGCAGTACTTC
v_call: TRBV28; d_call: TRBD2; clone_size: .; j_call: TRBJ2-1; cdr3_aa: CASLGGGNEQFF; cdr3_nt: TGTGCCAGCTTGGGGGGGGGCAATGAGCAGTTCTTC